This T cell receptor (beta chain) was documented in a study of T-cell reconstitution after alpha-beta-depleted transplantation in children. For this clonotype: Its antigen is undetermined.

Trimming left V 5 bases short and J 5 bases short, with 9 bases between. Germline CDR1 reads SGHTA; CDR2 reads FQGNSA. The CDR3 covers 12 residues. General study findings and limits: T cells produced anew were the main source of T-cell counts and diversity one year after transplant. Some patients owed their high day-60 TCRbeta diversity to surviving recipient T cells and thymic progenitors. Several hundred expanded graft clones reportedly gave rise to the alpha-beta T cells present about two months after transplant.

Unique molecular identifiers were used to barcode this TCRbeta library. Each CDR3 protein is one row after TCRdb ran MiXCR on the PCR reads. The data show around 200,000 distinct CDR3 sequences, with over 15% seen just once and roughly two fifths held by the top ten. This receptor was obtained from a male patient between 2 and 10 years old who had a stem cell transplant for acute lymphoblastic leukemia, so the T cells may come from the graft donor. The chain links TRBV7-2 to TRBJ2-5; D may match TRBD1 or TRBD2 (5 bases each). The sample was PBMCs, mostly from graft donor cells, taken 360 days after TCRalphabeta/CD19-depleted stem cell transplant. The CDR3 coding sequence is TGTGCCAGCAGCCCCGGGACGGAGACCCAGTACTTC. This translates into CASSPGTETQYF. Using reference TRBV7-2 and TRBJ2-5 for the parts outside the CDR3, the full variable domain is GAGVSQSPSNKVTEKGKDVELRCDPISGHTALYWYRQSLGQGLEFLIYFQGNSAPDKSGLPSDRFSAERTGGSVSTLTIQRTQQEDSAVYLCASSPGTETQYFGPGTRLLVL.